This section outlines one T cell receptor beta chain sequence together with its context. Its target is unknown. These data originate in a study of monozygotic twins with inflammatory bowel disease. Study results and caveats: Some repertoire variability may stem from patients' differing immunosuppressive treatments. Patients with IBD had less TCRbeta diversity (inverse Simpson) than their healthy co-twins.

CDR1 is MGHRA, CDR2 YSYEKL, per germline. The CDR3 contains 13 residues. Template switching added UMIs carrying a 6-nucleotide sample barcode. Two nested PCRs, of around 15 and 10 cycles, processed TCRalpha and TCRbeta cDNA. TCRdb re-called the 5' RACE reads; every CDR3 protein appears as one record, without DNA. The repertoire shows around 200,000 distinct CDR3 sequences; the top ten hold roughly 1.5%. The TCR originated in a human donor with ulcerative colitis or Crohn's disease, or a healthy co-twin of an affected twin (not recorded which). The sample was blood. The chain employs TRBV4-1 and TRBJ1-4. The CDR3 sequence is CASSRALNEKLFF.